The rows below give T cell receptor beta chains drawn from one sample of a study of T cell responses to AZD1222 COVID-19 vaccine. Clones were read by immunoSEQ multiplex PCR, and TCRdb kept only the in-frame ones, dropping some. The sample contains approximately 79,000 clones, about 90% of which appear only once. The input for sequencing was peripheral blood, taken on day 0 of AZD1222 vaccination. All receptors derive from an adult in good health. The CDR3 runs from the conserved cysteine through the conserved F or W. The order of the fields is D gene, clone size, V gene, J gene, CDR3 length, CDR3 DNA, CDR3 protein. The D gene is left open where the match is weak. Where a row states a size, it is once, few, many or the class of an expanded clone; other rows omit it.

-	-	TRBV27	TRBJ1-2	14	TGTGCCAGCAGTTCGTCCGGGACATGGGGTGGCTACACCTTC	CASSSSGTWGGYTF
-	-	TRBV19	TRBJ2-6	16	TGTGCCAGTAGTGCGGGACGGAGCTCTGGGGCCAACGTCCTGACTTTC	CASSAGRSSGANVLTF
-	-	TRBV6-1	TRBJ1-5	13	TGTGCCAGCAGTGAATGGAGCAATCAGCCCCAGCATTTT	CASSEWSNQPQHF
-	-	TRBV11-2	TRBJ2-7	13	TGTGCCAGCAGCTTAGAATCCAGGGGCGAGCAGTACTTC	CASSLESRGEQYF
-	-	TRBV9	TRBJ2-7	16	TGTGCCAGCAGCGTAAACGGGACACGGACTCGCTACGAGCAGTACTTC	CASSVNGTRTRYEQYF
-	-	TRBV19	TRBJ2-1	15	TGTGCCAGTACTACTCCCGGACCCTCTATGAATGAGCAGTTCTTC	CASTTPGPSMNEQFF
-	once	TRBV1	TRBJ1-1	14	TGCACCAGCAGCCACCCCTTCGAGGAAACTGAAGCTTTCTTT	CTSSHPFEETEAFF
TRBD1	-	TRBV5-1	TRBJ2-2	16	TGCGCCAGCAGCACGTTGGGACAACAGGGGTCCGGGGAGCTGTTTTTT	CASSTLGQQGSGELFF
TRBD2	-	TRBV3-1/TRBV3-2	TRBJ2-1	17	TGTGCCAGCAGCCCTACTATGCGGACTAGCGGGAGGAATGAGCAGTTCTTC	CASSPTMRTSGRNEQFF
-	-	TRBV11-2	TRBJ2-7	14	TGTGCCAGCAGCCGTCCGGGCCCAGGGGACGAGCAGTACTTC	CASSRPGPGDEQYF
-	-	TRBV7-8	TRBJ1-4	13	TGTGCCAGCAGCTTAGGGGGCGCCGAAAAACTGTTTTTT	CASSLGGAEKLFF